One and the same sample provided the 27 T cell receptor beta chains below, sequenced in a study of cytomegalovirus exposure and HLA in healthy donors. In the PCR, 60 Vbeta and 13 Jbeta primers were used. Some clones are missing from TCRdb's copy, which holds only in-frame ones; the method was immunoSEQ multiplex PCR. The table includes approximately 160,000 clones, around 65% detected once. Sequencing was carried out using PBMCs. These TCRs come from a middle-aged woman in good health and CMV-seropositive.

This clone was seen a handful of times. The rearrangement links TRBV7-9 to TRBJ2-3; no reliable D call. Trimming removed 2 bases from V and 4 bases from J, with 7 bases in between. The length of the CDR3 is 13 residues. Germline CDR1 reads SEHNR; CDR2 reads FQNEAQ (reference sequence). CDR3 bases: TGTGCCAGCAGCTTACGGGTATCAGATACGCAGTATTTT. Translation: CASSLRVSDTQYF.

V usage is TRBV11-1 and J usage is TRBJ2-4; 8 bases map to TRBD2. Germline V gene data show CDR1 as SGHAT and CDR2 as FQDESV (reference sequence). The length of the CDR3 is 19 residues. Losses at the gene ends were 5 bases for V and 0 bases for J; bases not matched to a gene: 15. The CDR3 nucleotides are TGTGCCAGCAGCCCAGATCGGGGACTAGTAACTCTAGCCAAAAACATTCAGTACTTC. It specifies CASSPDRGLVTLAKNIQYF. The full variable domain, its missing parts supplied by reference TRBV11-1 and TRBJ2-4, is EAEVAQSPRYKITEKSQAVAFWCDPISGHATLYWYRQILGQGPELLVQFQDESVVDDSQLPKDRFSAERLKGVDSTLKIQPAELGDSAMYLCASSPDRGLVTLAKNIQYFGAGTRLSVL.

The V call is TRBV27, the J call TRBJ1-2; weak D call: TRBD1 (6 bases). CDR1 MNHEY and CDR2 SMNVEV come from the germline V gene (reference sequence). The CDR3 sequence is 14 residues long. V dropped 8 bases and J dropped 2 bases, with 15 bases sitting between them. CDR3 region: CASGPDRENYGYTF. The CDR3 DNA is TGTGCCAGCGGGCCGGACAGAGAGAACTATGGCTACACCTTC.

The chain links TRBV4-2 to TRBJ1-2; TRBD1 matches 10 bases. Germline loops: CDR1 LGHNA, CDR2 YNFKEQ. The CDR3 covers 15 residues. J lost 9 bases, V lost 0 bases, and 7 bases had no gene match. Here the CDR3 reads CASSQDSGQGGRYTF. The CDR3 coding sequence is TGTGCCAGCAGCCAAGATAGTGGACAGGGGGGCCGCTACACCTTC.

This clone was counted only a few times. The chain employs TRBV29-1 and TRBJ2-5, with a weak D call TRBD2 (5 bases). CDR3 length: 13 amino acids. Trimming stripped 7 bases from V and 5 bases from J, with 17 bases between. CDR1 is SQVTM and CDR2 is ANQGSEA in the germline V gene. CDR3 nucleotides: TGCAGCGCCGAGAGGATATCGGGGGAGACCCAGTACTTC. This gives the protein CSAERISGETQYF.

The chain couples TRBV5-1 to TRBJ2-6; D is undetermined. Per the germline V gene, CDR1 is SGHRS and CDR2 is YFSETQ. This CDR3 is 14 amino acids long. V lost 4 bases and J lost 4, with 9 bases in between. CDR3 sequence (DNA): TGCGCCAGCAGCCCCGAGAACGGGGCCAACGTCCTGACTTTC. Translation gives CASSPENGANVLTF. The variable domain in full, with the rest retrieved from reference TRBV5-1 and TRBJ2-6, is KAGVTQTPRYLIKTRGQQVTLSCSPISGHRSVSWYQQTPGQGLQFLFEYFSETQRNKGNFPGRFSGRQFSNSRSEMNVSTLELGDSALYLCASSPENGANVLTFGAGSRLTVL.

Written as DNA, the CDR3 is TGTGCCAGCAGTTCACTAGCGGGCCAAGAGACCCAGTACTTC. This codes for CASSSLAGQETQYF. V gene TRBV5-8 combines with J gene TRBJ2-5, with TRBD2 matching 9 bases. Germline V CDR1 and CDR2: SGHTS, YDEGEE. The V segment lost 5 bases and the J segment 1 base; nucleotides outside the gene matches: 3. The CDR3 consists of 14 residues.

In its sample, this clone was seen a few times. V usage is TRBV4-3 and J usage is TRBJ2-2, with a weak D call TRBD1 (6 bases). The germline gives CDR1 LGHNA, CDR2 YSLEER. The CDR3 spans 15 residues. V shed 0 bases and J shed 4 bases, with 9 bases lying between them. The CDR3 DNA sequence: TGCGCCAGCAGCCAAGATTGGACAGTCACCGGGGAGCTGTTTTTT. As protein: CASSQDWTVTGELFF.

J is TRBJ1-4 and V is TRBV2, with 8 bases matching TRBD1. V was clipped by 6 bases and J by 8 bases; unmatched bases: 8. Germline values: CDR1 SNHLY, CDR2 FYNNEI. This CDR3 has 14 amino acids. The CDR3 DNA reads TGTGCCAGCAGCGACAGGGGAGGACTCGAAAAACTGTTTTTT. Translating it yields CASSDRGGLEKLFF.

The chain has TRBV19 and TRBJ2-3, with D perhaps matching TRBD1 (5 bases). The CDR3 covers 14 residues. Trimming took off 3 bases at V and 2 bases at J, with 9 bases between the two ends. Germline V gene sequence: CDR1 LNHDA, CDR2 SQIVND (reference sequence). This CDR3 is CASSIPGPTDTQYF. The CDR3, as DNA: TGTGCCAGTAGTATCCCAGGGCCCACAGATACGCAGTATTTT.

The V and J genes are TRBV2 and TRBJ2-5; D unclear. In germline, CDR1 is SNHLY, CDR2 FYNNEI. V lost 2 bases, J lost 2 bases, and 6 bases lay in between. This CDR3 has 13 amino acids. The CDR3 DNA sequence: TGTGCCAGCAGTGAACCCCCTCAAGAGACCCAGTACTTC. Protein sequence: CASSEPPQETQYF.

This clone showed up just a few times. The chain uses TRBV5-5 and TRBJ2-2, with TRBD2 matching 10 bases. The CDR3 covers 18 residues. With V trimmed by 0 bases and J by 4 bases, 9 bases remained unmatched. Germline V gives CDR1 SGHKS, CDR2 YYEKEE (reference sequence). For the CDR3, the DNA is TGTGCCAGCAGCTTGGAGCTAGCGGGAGTGAGCGGCACCGGGGAGCTGTTTTTT. Translated, it gives CASSLELAGVSGTGELFF. Variable domain in full (rest from reference TRBV5-5 and TRBJ2-2): DAGVTQSPTHLIKTRGQQVTLRCSPISGHKSVSWYQQVLGQGPQFIFQYYEKEERGRGNFPDRFSARQFPNYSSELNVNALLLGDSALYLCASSLELAGVSGTGELFFGEGSRLTVL.

The V gene is TRBV7-2, the J gene TRBJ2-5; 8 bases align to TRBD2. Trimming removed 5 bases from V and 4 bases from J; junction bases left unmatched: 12. Germline CDR1 is SGHTA and CDR2 is FQGNSA. The CDR3 is 16 amino acids. This CDR3 reads CASSQNRATSGETQYF. The CDR3 DNA follows: TGTGCCAGCAGCCAGAACAGGGCCACTAGCGGAGAGACCCAGTACTTC.

Comment on this clone: The sample holds other DNA sequences that translate to the same CDR3. The chain recombines TRBV19 with TRBJ2-7; TRBD1 matches at 7 bases. The germline CDR1 and CDR2 sequences are LNHDA and SQIVND (reference sequence). The CDR3 has 14 residues. The J segment lost 2 bases and the V segment lost 1 base, leaving 2 bases of the junction unmatched. The CDR3 region is CASSIAGGAYEQYF. The CDR3 DNA sequence: TGTGCCAGTAGTATAGCAGGGGGAGCCTACGAGCAGTACTTC.

This clone was observed a few times. The sample holds other DNA sequences that translate to the same CDR3. The chain links TRBV27 to TRBJ2-7; maybe TRBD1 (5 bases). CDR3 length: 14 residues. Germline V CDR1 and CDR2: MNHEY, SMNVEV (reference sequence). V gave up 3 bases and J gave up 3 bases, with 12 bases separating them. CDR3 DNA sequence: TGTGCCAGCAGTTTGGGGCAGGGCGGCTACGAGCAGTACTTC. As protein: CASSLGQGGYEQYF.

This chain uses TRBV25-1 with TRBJ1-3, with a tentative D call TRBD1 (6 bases). CDR3 length equals 14 residues. Looked up from germline, CDR1 is MGHDK and CDR2 is SYGVNS. The V and J ends lost 5 bases and 4 bases respectively, with 12 bases between them. CDR3 sequence (DNA): TGTGCCAGCAGTTTCAGGGGAGCGGGAAACACCATATATTTT. Protein product: CASSFRGAGNTIYF.

This chain joins TRBV2 and TRBJ2-7; the match to TRBD2 covers 11 bases. Per germline, CDR1 SNHLY and CDR2 FYNNEI. After removal of 6 bases from V and 2 bases from J, the junction contained 9 bases not matched to a gene. The CDR3 has 16 amino acids. CDR3 in DNA: TGTGCCAGCAGGGACAGACCGGGACTAGCGGCCTACGAGCAGTACTTC. It translates to CASRDRPGLAAYEQYF.

The CDR3 sequence is CASSIPGQTDSPLHF. CDR3 in DNA: TGTGCCAGCAGTATCCCGGGACAGACGGATTCACCCCTCCACTTT. The V and J genes are TRBV7-2 and TRBJ1-6; 7 bases match TRBD1. Germline CDR1 reads SGHTA; CDR2 reads FQGNSA. The junction had 10 bases not matched to a gene; V was cut back by 6 bases and J by 8 bases. This CDR3 contains 15 residues. The whole variable domain, remainder taken from reference TRBV7-2 and TRBJ1-6, is GAGVSQSPSNKVTEKGKDVELRCDPISGHTALYWYRQSLGQGLEFLIYFQGNSAPDKSGLPSDRFSAERTGGSVSTLTIQRTQQEDSAVYLCASSIPGQTDSPLHFGNGTRLTVT.

The J gene is TRBJ2-3, the V gene TRBV4-1; 7 bases are shared with TRBD2. The CDR3 contains 15 residues. Per germline, CDR1 MGHRA and CDR2 YSYEKL. With 3 bases clipped from V and 5 bases from J, the junction kept 8 bases outside the gene matches. The DNA of the CDR3 is TGCGCCAGCAGCCATCTGGGGGAGGGAGAAGATACGCAGTATTTT. It translates to CASSHLGEGEDTQYF.

This rearrangement joins TRBV6-1 to TRBJ2-1; tentatively, D is TRBD1 (5 bases). The ends were cut back, 7 bases at V and 0 bases at J, with 10 bases in the middle. Germline V lookup: CDR1 MNHNS, CDR2 SASEGT. This CDR3 region has 14 residues. CDR3 DNA sequence: TGTGCCAGCACTGACAGTTTCTCCTACAATGAGCAGTTCTTC. Translated, it gives CASTDSFSYNEQFF.

The chain couples TRBV4-3 to TRBJ2-5, with a possible D match to TRBD2 (5 bases). V lost 2 bases and J lost 7, with 8 bases in between. CDR3 length: 12 amino acids. The germline CDR1 and CDR2 sequences are LGHNA and YSLEER. The CDR3 nucleotides are TGCGCCAGCAGCCAACTAGGAGGGACCCAGTACTTC. Translating it yields CASSQLGGTQYF.

The CDR3 protein is CASSAGSGGAEQFF. For the CDR3, the DNA is TGTGCCAGCAGTGCGGGTAGCGGGGGGGCTGAGCAGTTCTTC. The chain employs TRBV2 and TRBJ2-1; TRBD2 matches at 11 bases. Germline assignment: CDR1 SNHLY and CDR2 FYNNEI. J was trimmed by 9 bases and V by 4 bases; bases with no gene match: 5. The CDR3 sequence is 14 residues long.

This clone was observed a single time. The J gene is TRBJ2-7, the V gene TRBV2; 7 bases agree with TRBD1. With V trimmed by 6 bases and J by 2 bases, 10 bases remained unmatched. The germline gives CDR1 SNHLY, CDR2 FYNNEI. This CDR3 has 15 amino acids. CDR3 DNA: TGTGCCAGCAGAGTTGACAGGGCAGATACCTACGAGCAGTACTTC. Translated, it gives CASRVDRADTYEQYF.

This clone occurred once. The CDR3 region has the DNA TGTGCCAGCAGTTACGGTCAGGGGGGAGCTTTCTTT. Its translation is CASSYGQGGAFF. V and J are TRBV6-5 and TRBJ1-1; 7 nucleotides match TRBD1. V lost 2 bases, J lost 10 bases, and 4 bases stayed unmatched. CDR3 size: 12 residues. Germline CDR1 MNHEY, CDR2 SVGAGI.

This clone was seen a single time. This chain joins TRBV19 and TRBJ2-7, with 10 bases identical to TRBD2. Per the germline V gene, CDR1 is LNHDA and CDR2 is SQIVND (reference sequence). This CDR3 has 19 amino acids. J lost 5 bases, V lost 0 bases, and 16 bases had no gene match. In nucleotides, the CDR3 is TGTGCCAGTAGTATAGATGCTTTCAGGGCTAGCGGGAGTACGGACGAGCAGTACTTC. Its translation is CASSIDAFRASGSTDEQYF. Full variable domain (missing parts from reference TRBV19 and TRBJ2-7): DGGITQSPKYLFRKEGQNVTLSCEQNLNHDAMYWYRQDPGQGLRLIYYSQIVNDFQKGDIAEGYSVSREKKESFPLTVTSAQKNPTAFYLCASSIDAFRASGSTDEQYFGPGTRLTVT.

This clone has just a few counts. The chain combines TRBV5-1 with TRBJ2-1; TRBD2 matches at 14 bases. V dropped 4 bases and J dropped 8; count of bases not matched to a gene: 5. The germline V gene encodes CDR1 SGHRS and CDR2 YFSETQ. The CDR3 totals 15 residues. The CDR3 nucleotides read TGCGCCAGCAGCCACGGGACTAGCGGGAGTCATGAGCAGTTCTTC. This codes for CASSHGTSGSHEQFF.

This clone was picked up a small number of times. The gene calls are TRBV5-1 and TRBJ1-6; 7 nucleotides line up with TRBD1. The V segment lost 0 bases and the J segment 9 bases; nucleotides outside the gene matches: 3. From germline, CDR1 is SGHRS and CDR2 YFSETQ. This CDR3 comprises 14 residues. CDR3 sequence: CASSLGDRVSPLHF. CDR3 coding DNA: TGCGCCAGCAGCTTGGGAGACAGGGTTTCACCCCTCCACTTT.